This T cell receptor beta chain was obtained from a study of OX40 agonist ivuxolimab in advanced cancers. Profiled with immunoSEQ multiplex PCR; TCRdb holds only in-frame clones, not every one. The sample gives tens of thousands of clones, about 94% of which show up once; about 10% is in the top ten. The CDR3 has 14 amino acids. Germline loops: CDR1 SGHRS, CDR2 YFSETQ. V was shortened by 7 bases and J by 2 bases, with 15 bases between the two germline ends. The V gene is TRBV5-1, the J gene TRBJ2-5, with D perhaps TRBD1 (6 bases). The receptor's source is an adult with an advanced solid tumor such as melanoma, head and neck, liver or kidney cancer. Source: CD4+ or CD8+ T cells sorted from blood, taken in a trial of the OX40 agonist ivuxolimab. The chain's CDR3 is CASGEGQFQETQYF. The CDR3 nucleotides are TGCGCCAGCGGGGAAGGACAGTTTCAAGAGACCCAGTACTTC.